This entry concerns a single T cell receptor (beta chain). Per germline, CDR1 SGHTA and CDR2 FQGNSA. Trimming left V 1 base short and J 8 bases short, with 5 bases between. The CDR3 covers 11 residues. This entry comes from a study of PD-L1 blockade in urothelial cancer. Sequenced by immunoSEQ multiplex PCR; TCRdb stores in-frame clones only, minus some. The sample contains roughly 45,000 clones, approximately 90% of which appear only once. The clonotype was recovered from a woman in her sixties with urothelial cancer. The sample here was PBMCs, taken around atezolizumab (anti-PD-L1) treatment. The gene calls are TRBV7-2 and TRBJ1-1; D gene uncertain. Here the CDR3 reads CASSLVGEAFF. The CDR3 DNA reads as TGTGCCAGCAGCTTAGTCGGGGAAGCTTTCTTT.